This T cell receptor (beta chain) stems from a study of shared clonotypes between healthy human individuals. Selected positively for CCR7 and CD45RO-negative, naive CD8 cells excluded terminally differentiated effector memory CD45RA+ cells. Assay: immunoSEQ multiplex PCR; the TCRdb copy retains only in-frame clones and omits some. The repertoire consists of about 610,000 clones, with 90% to 97% occurring once and the leading ten covering about 0.12%. Germline assignment: CDR1 SGHKS and CDR2 YYEKEE (reference sequence). V lost 0 bases, J lost 5 bases, and 6 bases stayed unmatched. The CDR3 runs to 15 residues.

The sequencing input was naive CD8+ T cells sorted from blood. The clonotype comes from a woman in her 30s in good health. This chain joins TRBV5-5 and TRBJ2-5; 8 bases are shared with TRBD1. The CDR3 DNA follows: TGTGCCAGCAGCTTGGAGTTTTGGACAGGGGAGACCCAGTACTTC. Amino acid sequence: CASSLEFWTGETQYF.